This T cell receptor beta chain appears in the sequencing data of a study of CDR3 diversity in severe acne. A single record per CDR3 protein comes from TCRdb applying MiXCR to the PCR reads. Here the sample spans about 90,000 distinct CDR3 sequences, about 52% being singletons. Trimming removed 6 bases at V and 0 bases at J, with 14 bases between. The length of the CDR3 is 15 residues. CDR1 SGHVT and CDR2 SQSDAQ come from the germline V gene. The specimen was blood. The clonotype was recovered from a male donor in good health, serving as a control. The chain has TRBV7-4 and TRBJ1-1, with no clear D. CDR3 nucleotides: TGTGCCAGCAGTGGCCGGTGGGCCGTGAACACTGAAGCTTTCTTT. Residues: CASSGRWAVNTEAFF. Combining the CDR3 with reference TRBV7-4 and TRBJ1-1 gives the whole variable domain GAGVSQSPRYKVAKRGRDVALRCDSISGHVTLYWYRQTLGQGSEVLTYSQSDAQRDKSGRPSGRFSAERPERSVSTLKIQRTEQGDSAVYLCASSGRWAVNTEAFFGQGTRLTVV.